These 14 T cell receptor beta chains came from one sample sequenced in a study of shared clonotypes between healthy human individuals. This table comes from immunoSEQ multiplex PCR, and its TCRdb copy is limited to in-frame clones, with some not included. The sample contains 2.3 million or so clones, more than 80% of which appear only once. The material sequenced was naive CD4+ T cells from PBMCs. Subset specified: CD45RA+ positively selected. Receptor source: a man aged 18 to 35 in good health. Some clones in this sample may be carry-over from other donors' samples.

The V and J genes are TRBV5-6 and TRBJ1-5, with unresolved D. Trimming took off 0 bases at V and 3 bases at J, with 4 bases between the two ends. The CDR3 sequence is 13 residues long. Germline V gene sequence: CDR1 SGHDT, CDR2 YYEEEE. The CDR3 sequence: CASSLGYNQPQHF. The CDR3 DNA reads TGTGCCAGCAGCTTGGGGTACAATCAGCCCCAGCATTTT.

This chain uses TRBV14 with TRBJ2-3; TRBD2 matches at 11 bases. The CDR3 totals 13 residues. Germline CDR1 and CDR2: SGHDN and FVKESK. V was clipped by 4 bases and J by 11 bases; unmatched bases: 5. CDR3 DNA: TGTGCCAGCAGCCCACTAGCGGGAGTAGGGCAGTATTTT. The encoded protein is CASSPLAGVGQYF. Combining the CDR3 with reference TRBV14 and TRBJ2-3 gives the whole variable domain EAGVTQFPSHSVIEKGQTVTLRCDPISGHDNLYWYRRVMGKEIKFLLHFVKESKQDESGMPNNRFLAERTGGTYSTLKVQPAELEDSGVYFCASSPLAGVGQYFGPGTRLTVL.

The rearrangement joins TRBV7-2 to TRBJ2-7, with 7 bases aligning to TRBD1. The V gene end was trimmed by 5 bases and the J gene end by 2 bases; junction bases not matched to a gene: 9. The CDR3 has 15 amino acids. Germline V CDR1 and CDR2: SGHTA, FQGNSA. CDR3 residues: CASSAYGTEPYEQYF. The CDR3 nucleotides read TGTGCCAGCAGCGCATACGGGACAGAGCCCTACGAGCAGTACTTC. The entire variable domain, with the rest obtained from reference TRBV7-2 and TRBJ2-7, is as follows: GAGVSQSPSNKVTEKGKDVELRCDPISGHTALYWYRQSLGQGLEFLIYFQGNSAPDKSGLPSDRFSAERTGGSVSTLTIQRTQQEDSAVYLCASSAYGTEPYEQYFGPGTRLTVT.

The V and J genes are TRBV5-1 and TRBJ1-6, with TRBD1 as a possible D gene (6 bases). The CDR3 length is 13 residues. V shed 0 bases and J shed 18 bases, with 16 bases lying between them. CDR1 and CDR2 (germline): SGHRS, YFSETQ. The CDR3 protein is CASSLELGQGSHF. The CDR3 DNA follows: TGCGCCAGCAGCTTGGAACTCGGGCAGGGGTCCCACTTT.

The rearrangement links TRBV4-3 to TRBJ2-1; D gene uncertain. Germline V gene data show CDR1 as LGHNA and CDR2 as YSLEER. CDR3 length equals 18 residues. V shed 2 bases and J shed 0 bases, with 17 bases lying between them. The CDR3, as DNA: TGCGCCAGCAGCCAATCTATCCCCTTTCCCCGCTCCTACAATGAGCAGTTCTTC. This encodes CASSQSIPFPRSYNEQFF.

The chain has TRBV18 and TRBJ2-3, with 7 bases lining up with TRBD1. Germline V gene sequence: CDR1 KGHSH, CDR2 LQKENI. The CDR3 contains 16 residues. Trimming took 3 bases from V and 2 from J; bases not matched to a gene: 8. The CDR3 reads CASSPRDSSLTDTQYF. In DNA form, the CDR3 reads TGTGCCAGCTCACCCAGGGACAGTTCCCTCACAGATACGCAGTATTTT.

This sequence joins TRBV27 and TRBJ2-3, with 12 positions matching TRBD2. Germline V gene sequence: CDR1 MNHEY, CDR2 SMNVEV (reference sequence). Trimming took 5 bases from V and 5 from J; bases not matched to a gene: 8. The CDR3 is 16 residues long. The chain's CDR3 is CASSPRLAGVQDTQYF. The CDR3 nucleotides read TGTGCCAGCAGTCCAAGACTAGCGGGAGTTCAAGATACGCAGTATTTT.

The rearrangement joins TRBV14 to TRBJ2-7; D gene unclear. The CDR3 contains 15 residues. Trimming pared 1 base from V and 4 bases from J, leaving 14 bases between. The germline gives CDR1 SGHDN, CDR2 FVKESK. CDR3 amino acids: CASSQAWSAQYEQYF. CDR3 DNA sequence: TGTGCCAGCAGCCAAGCGTGGTCCGCGCAATACGAGCAGTACTTC.

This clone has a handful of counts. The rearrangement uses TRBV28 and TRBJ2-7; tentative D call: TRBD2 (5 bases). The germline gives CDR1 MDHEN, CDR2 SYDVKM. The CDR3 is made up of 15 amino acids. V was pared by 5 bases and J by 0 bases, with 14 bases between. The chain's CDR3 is CASSLGVSSSYEQYF. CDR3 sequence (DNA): TGTGCCAGCAGTCTCGGGGTCTCCAGCTCCTACGAGCAGTACTTC.

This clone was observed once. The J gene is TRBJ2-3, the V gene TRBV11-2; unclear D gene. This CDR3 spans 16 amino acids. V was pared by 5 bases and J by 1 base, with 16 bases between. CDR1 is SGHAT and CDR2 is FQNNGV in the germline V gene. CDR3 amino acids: CASSPTFAGGTDTQYF. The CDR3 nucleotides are TGTGCCAGCAGCCCTACCTTCGCTGGGGGCACAGATACGCAGTATTTT.

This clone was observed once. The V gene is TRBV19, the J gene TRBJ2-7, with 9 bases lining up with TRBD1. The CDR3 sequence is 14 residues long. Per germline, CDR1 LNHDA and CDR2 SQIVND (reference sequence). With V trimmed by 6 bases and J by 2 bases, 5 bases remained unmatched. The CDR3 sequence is CASRDRGGTYEQYF. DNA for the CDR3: TGTGCCAGTAGGGACAGGGGAGGAACCTACGAGCAGTACTTC.

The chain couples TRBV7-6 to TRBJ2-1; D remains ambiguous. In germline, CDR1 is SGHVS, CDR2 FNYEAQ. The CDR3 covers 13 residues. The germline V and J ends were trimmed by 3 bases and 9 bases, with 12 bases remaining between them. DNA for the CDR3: TGTGCCAGCAGCTTTGTGGTGGTCAGTGAGCAGTTCTTC. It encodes CASSFVVVSEQFF.

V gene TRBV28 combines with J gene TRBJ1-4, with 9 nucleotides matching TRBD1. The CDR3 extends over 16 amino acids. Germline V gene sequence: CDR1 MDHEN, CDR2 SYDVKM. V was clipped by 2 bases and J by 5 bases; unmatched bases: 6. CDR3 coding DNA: TGTGCCAGCAGTTTAACCGGGACAGGGAAAAATGAAAAACTGTTTTTT. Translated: CASSLTGTGKNEKLFF.

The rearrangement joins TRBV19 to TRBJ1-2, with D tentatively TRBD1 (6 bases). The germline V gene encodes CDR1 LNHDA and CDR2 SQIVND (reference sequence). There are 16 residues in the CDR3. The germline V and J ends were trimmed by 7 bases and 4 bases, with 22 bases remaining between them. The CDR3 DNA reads TGTGCCAGTACCTCCGCCGCGGGGGGCCGCTTCTATGGCTACACCTTC. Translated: CASTSAAGGRFYGYTF.